What follows are 11 T cell receptor beta chains derived from one specimen sequenced in a study of shared clonotypes between healthy human individuals. Clones were read by immunoSEQ multiplex PCR, and TCRdb kept only the in-frame ones, dropping some. The sample yields 600,000 to 800,000 clones, 72% seen once. Sequenced input: memory CD4+ T cells sorted from blood. As to subset: CD45RA-negative fraction. The receptors shown here come from a young woman in good health.

The chain employs TRBV13 and TRBJ2-3; a possible D gene is TRBD2 (5 bases). CDR3 length equals 13 residues. From germline, CDR1 is PRHDT and CDR2 FYEKMQ (reference sequence). V gave up 0 bases and J gave up 8 bases, with 9 bases separating them. Here the CDR3 reads CASSLGRDGTQYF. For the CDR3, the DNA is TGTGCCAGCAGCTTAGGCCGGGATGGTACGCAGTATTTT.

This chain links TRBV10-3 with TRBJ2-1, with TRBD2 matching over 7 bases. Germline V lookup: CDR1 ENHRY, CDR2 SYGVKD. This CDR3 contains 14 residues. J gave up 7 bases and V 2 bases, and 5 bases lay outside the gene matches. DNA of the CDR3: TGTGCCATCAGTGAGGGGACTACCGGTAATGAGCAGTTCTTC. Protein product: CAISEGTTGNEQFF.

The V call is TRBV28, the J call TRBJ2-1; D is uncertain. This CDR3 is 15 amino acids long. V was cut by 6 bases and J by 6 bases, with 18 bases left in between. Germline V lookup: CDR1 MDHEN, CDR2 SYDVKM. The CDR3, as DNA: TGTGCCAGCAGCCAATTCTCCCTCGGTTCCAATGAGCAGTTCTTC. Translated: CASSQFSLGSNEQFF.

A few counts support this clone. The J gene is TRBJ2-1, the V gene TRBV29-1, with 9 bases that match TRBD1. Germline V CDR1 and CDR2: SQVTM, ANQGSEA. The CDR3 is 13 residues long. The J segment lost 10 bases and the V segment lost 6 bases, leaving 10 bases of the junction unmatched. The chain's CDR3 is CSVHGQGSWEQFF. The CDR3 nucleotides are TGCAGCGTCCATGGACAGGGGTCTTGGGAGCAGTTCTTC.

V gene TRBV19 combines with J gene TRBJ2-2; 10 bases fit TRBD1. V lost 8 bases, J lost 3 bases, and 6 bases stayed unmatched. This CDR3 is 15 amino acids long. Germline loops: CDR1 LNHDA, CDR2 SQIVND (reference sequence). The CDR3 here is CASRRGQGYTGELFF. The CDR3 nucleotides read TGTGCCAGTCGACGGGGACAGGGGTACACCGGGGAGCTGTTTTTT. The entire variable domain, with the rest obtained from reference TRBV19 and TRBJ2-2, is as follows: DGGITQSPKYLFRKEGQNVTLSCEQNLNHDAMYWYRQDPGQGLRLIYYSQIVNDFQKGDIAEGYSVSREKKESFPLTVTSAQKNPTAFYLCASRRGQGYTGELFFGEGSRLTVL.

The CDR3: CASSFGEGGYTF. CDR3 bases: TGTGCCAGCAGCTTCGGGGAGGGTGGCTACACCTTC. This chain joins TRBV7-7 and TRBJ1-2; no definite D call. Deletions cut 3 bases from V and 7 bases from J, with 9 bases between. The length of the CDR3 is 12 residues. The germline V gene encodes CDR1 SSHAT and CDR2 FNYEAQ (reference sequence).

V usage is TRBV2 and J usage is TRBJ1-4; a possible D gene is TRBD1 (6 bases). V shed 3 bases and J shed 5 bases, with 10 bases lying between them. The CDR3 is made up of 14 amino acids. Germline V lookup: CDR1 SNHLY, CDR2 FYNNEI. The CDR3 region is CASSDDRLNEKLFF. CDR3 nucleotides: TGTGCCAGCAGTGATGACAGGCTGAATGAAAAACTGTTTTTT. The variable domain in full, completed from reference TRBV2 and TRBJ1-4, reads EPEVTQTPSHQVTQMGQEVILRCVPISNHLYFYWYRQILGQKVEFLVSFYNNEISEKSEIFDDQFSVERPDGSNFTLKIRSTKLEDSAMYFCASSDDRLNEKLFFGSGTQLSVL.

The chain combines TRBV23-1 with TRBJ1-5; tentatively, D is TRBD1 (6 bases). TRBV23-1 is an ORF for which the function is uncertain. Trimming pared 4 bases from V and 5 bases from J, leaving 21 bases between. This CDR3 is built from 17 residues. CDR3 sequence (DNA): TGCGCCAGCAGTCCAGGAAGGGGGAGAGGAAGGGATCAGCCCCAGCATTTT. This gives the protein CASSPGRGRGRDQPQHF.

This clone was recorded a few times. Being one base from a much bigger clone, this may be a read error. The sample carries other DNA sequences with the same CDR3. The CDR3 loop reads CASSLSGPYNEQFF. CDR3 nucleotide sequence: TGTGCCAGCAGCTTAAGCGGGCCTTACAATGAGCAGTTCTTC. This sequence joins TRBV7-9 and TRBJ2-1, with a possible D match to TRBD2 (6 bases). This CDR3 has 14 amino acids. V lost 2 bases to trimming and J lost 4 bases, with 9 bases between them. Germline assignment: CDR1 SEHNR and CDR2 FQNEAQ (reference sequence). The full variable domain, rest sourced from reference TRBV7-9 and TRBJ2-1, is DTGVSQNPRHKITKRGQNVTFRCDPISEHNRLYWYRQTLGQGPEFLTYFQNEAQLEKSRLLSDRFSAERPKGSFSTLEIQRTEQGDSAMYLCASSLSGPYNEQFFGPGTRLTVL.

This clone was counted once. The chain has TRBV7-9 and TRBJ2-5; D is ambiguous. Between the trimmed V and J ends, which lost 1 base and 4 bases, there was a span of 10 bases. This CDR3 is 14 amino acids long. CDR1 and CDR2 (germline): SEHNR, FQNEAQ (reference sequence). CDR3 DNA: TGTGCCAGCAGCTTAGGGGCAGCTAGAGAGACCCAGTACTTC. Its protein product is CASSLGAARETQYF.

This clone appeared many times. V and J are TRBV28 and TRBJ1-4; D may be TRBD1 (5 bases). The CDR3 loop spans 14 amino acids. V shed 6 bases and J shed 8 bases, with 16 bases lying between them. Germline CDR1 is MDHEN and CDR2 is SYDVKM. The CDR3 spells CASSRGTFEEKLFF. CDR3 coding DNA: TGTGCCAGCAGCCGGGGGACGTTCGAGGAAAAACTGTTTTTT.